Listed here is a single T cell receptor (beta chain). Its antigen is currently unknown. Trimming shortened V by 5 bases and J by 0 bases, and 11 bases separated the two germline ends. The CDR3 length is 16 residues. The germline gives CDR1 MGHRA, CDR2 YSYEKL. This record belongs to a study of CD8 T cells in ankylosing spondylitis. The study, taken as a whole, reports: Typical of ankylosing spondylitis blood, it appeared, was a TCR beta motif of eight highly homologous variants. Some motif variants had been reported before (in reactive arthritis synovial fluid and blood). Matched ankylosing spondylitis synovial fluid reportedly showed significant enrichment of disease-linked clones.

Libraries of TCR beta came from quantitative 5'-RACE with molecular barcodes. One entry per CDR3 protein results from TCRdb running MiXCR on the 5' RACE reads. The repertoire holds some 400,000 distinct CDR3 sequences, around 24% seen once, with roughly a sixth in the top ten. The chain carries TRBV4-1 and TRBJ1-6, with D perhaps TRBD1 (6 bases). The receptor was isolated from a male donor with ankylosing spondylitis. Source material: blood, either unsorted or a sorted T cell fraction (not recorded which). CDR3 loop: CASSTRTASYNSPLHF. The CDR3 coding sequence is TGCGCCAGCAGCACCCGGACAGCCTCCTATAATTCACCCCTCCACTTT.